These 7 T cell receptor beta chains were all obtained from the same sample, sequenced in a study of low-dose radiotherapy and immunotherapy resistance in tumors (dated 2022 in TCRdb). Sample time point, as interpreted from the label and publication: before trial treatment. Data came from an Illumina HiSeq 2500. Superscript III and a set of TRAV- and TRBV-specific primers were used to synthesize first-strand cDNA, so that both TCRalpha and TCRbeta chains were covered. TCRs were amplified with Phusion for 15 to 20 PCR cycles using a constant-region primer together with the adapter attached to the V primers. The raw public data were reprocessed by TCRdb itself: fastp quality trimming at Q25, MiXCR clonotype calling, in-frame beta chains only. Here each entry gathers all rows of one CDR3 protein and keeps the most common genes and DNA. Across this sample there are tens of thousands of distinct CDR3 sequences, with roughly 31% seen only once. The ten most abundant clones make up around 10% of the sample.

This specimen was PBMCs, taken before treatment. The receptors derive from a female donor with ovarian cancer.

This clonotype was detected many times. The chain has TRBV2 and TRBJ2-1; 8 bases map to TRBD1. Germline V gives CDR1 SNHLY, CDR2 FYNNEI. J was trimmed by 4 bases and V by 4 bases; bases with no gene match: 3. The CDR3 length is 14 residues. The CDR3 DNA follows: TGTGCCAGCAGTGTCCAGGGGGCTTACAATGAGCAGTTCTTC. This translates into CASSVQGAYNEQFF.

This clonotype was seen ten or more times. The chain uses TRBV29-1 and TRBJ1-2; possible D gene TRBD1, 5 bases. V was pared by 4 bases and J by 5 bases, with 14 bases between. This CDR3 comprises 13 residues. CDR1 and CDR2 from the germline V gene are SQVTM and ANQGSEA. CDR3 sequence reads: CSVVPGQEYGYTF. DNA of the CDR3: TGCAGCGTTGTACCAGGGCAAGAATATGGCTACACCTTC. The full variable domain, in which reference TRBV29-1 and TRBJ1-2 provide the parts outside the CDR3, is SAVISQKPSRDICQRGTSLTIQCQVDSQVTMMFWYRQQPGQSLTLIATANQGSEATYESGFVIDKFPISRPNLTFSTLTVSNMSPEDSSIYLCSVVPGQEYGYTFGSGTRLTVV.

This clonotype was seen only once. The J gene is TRBJ2-3, the V gene TRBV12-3 or TRBV12-4; the D call may be TRBD1 or TRBD2 (6 bases each). Trimming stripped 6 bases from V and 0 bases from J, with 16 bases between. This CDR3 contains 16 residues. This CDR3 is CASSPRGTASTDTQYF. CDR3 nucleotide sequence: TGTGCCAGCAGCCCGAGGGGGACTGCTAGCACAGATACGCAGTATTTT.

The V call is TRBV7-9, the J call TRBJ2-1; 12 nucleotides agree with TRBD2. Per the germline V gene, CDR1 is SEHNR and CDR2 is FQNEAQ (reference sequence). The CDR3 spans 17 residues. The junction had 13 bases not matched to a gene; V was cut back by 5 bases and J by 8 bases. The CDR3 sequence: CASSPRLAGVRGDEQFF. The CDR3 DNA is TGTGCCAGCAGCCCACGACTAGCGGGAGTGCGGGGCGATGAGCAGTTCTTC.

This clonotype was counted many times. The junction shows a germline mismatch at one end, possibly a read error. The V and J genes are TRBV5-3 and TRBJ2-2; the D gene is possibly TRBD1 (5 bases). TRBV5-3 is known as an ORF, though its function is uncertain. The CDR3 spans 14 residues. CDR3: CASSQTTGTGELFF. The CDR3 DNA follows: TGCGCCAGCAGCCAGACCACAGGAACCGGGGAGCTGTTTTTT.

This clonotype was counted ten times or more. This chain joins TRBV10-3 and TRBJ2-3, with 8 bases identical to TRBD2. The CDR3 loop spans 17 amino acids. Germline CDR1 and CDR2: ENHRY and SYGVKD. V lost 2 bases, J lost 0 bases, and 7 bases stayed unmatched. In DNA form, the CDR3 reads TGTGCCATCAGTGAGGGGTTTACTAGCGGCAGCACAGATACGCAGTATTTT. As protein: CAISEGFTSGSTDTQYF.

This clonotype was seen at least ten times. The CDR3 DNA follows: TGTGCCAGCAGTGTACGGGGACGGAGCACAGATACGCAGTATTTT. Translation: CASSVRGRSTDTQYF. The chain has TRBV6-2 or TRBV6-3 and TRBJ2-3; D is tentatively TRBD1 or TRBD2 (5 bases each). Trimming removed 5 bases from V and 0 bases from J, with 12 bases in between. CDR1 MNHEY and CDR2 SVGEGT come from the germline V gene. The CDR3 consists of 15 residues.